These 18 T cell receptor beta chains were sequenced from one sample in a study of T-cell memory formation after mild COVID-19 (dated by TCRdb to the early 2020s). Libraries were built with 5' RACE. The run used an Illumina NovaSeq 6000. TCRdb trimmed public reads at Q25 via fastp, called clones via MiXCR and kept in-frame beta chains. Rows with a matching CDR3 protein are joined into one entry that keeps the most common DNA and genes. The sample records 200,000 to 250,000 distinct CDR3 sequences, about 16% of which are singletons. The ten largest clones represent about 4% of the sample. Source material: PBMCs or a T cell subset sorted from them (not recorded which). These receptors were obtained from a man between 18 and 29 years old who had mild COVID-19 (a few samples of this study predate the infection). The sample titles of this study are shuffled in the database, so cell type and time point are left out; the donor was told from shared clones.

The V gene is TRBV12-5, the J gene TRBJ2-7; 7 bases map to TRBD1. With V trimmed by 2 bases and J by 4 bases, 11 bases remained unmatched. This CDR3 region has 16 residues. The V gene's germline CDR1 is LGHNT and CDR2 FRNRAP. CDR3 loop: CASGLPTHRGRYEQYF. The CDR3 DNA is TGTGCTAGTGGTTTGCCAACCCACAGGGGACGGTACGAGCAGTACTTC.

This clonotype has only a few counts. The chain links TRBV9 to TRBJ2-1; tentative D call: TRBD1 (5 bases). The V gene lost 0 bases and the J gene lost 5 bases, with 9 bases spanning the gap. The CDR3 has 14 amino acids. Germline V gene lookup returns CDR1 SGDLS and CDR2 YYNGEE. The CDR3 sequence: CASSVGQGNNEQFF. The CDR3 nucleotides read TGTGCCAGCAGCGTAGGGCAGGGAAACAATGAGCAGTTCTTC.

This clonotype was seen a few times. V usage is TRBV6-6 and J usage is TRBJ2-1, with a weak D call TRBD2 (5 bases). V was cut by 6 bases and J by 5 bases, with 11 bases left in between. This CDR3 spans 13 amino acids. The germline CDR1 and CDR2 sequences are MNHNY and SVGAGI (reference sequence). The DNA of the CDR3 is TGTGCCAGCAGGTTTCCAGCGGACAATGAGCAGTTCTTC. It is translated as CASRFPADNEQFF.

This clonotype appeared a few times. The chain has TRBV29-1 and TRBJ2-5, with D tentatively TRBD2 (6 bases). The CDR3 is 14 amino acids. Germline V gene sequence: CDR1 SQVTM, CDR2 ANQGSEA. V was pared by 1 base and J by 5 bases, with 14 bases between. This CDR3 is CSVEARGGGETQYF. The CDR3 bases are TGCAGCGTTGAAGCCCGGGGCGGAGGGGAGACCCAGTACTTC. The full variable domain, completed using reference TRBV29-1 and TRBJ2-5, is SAVISQKPSRDICQRGTSLTIQCQVDSQVTMMFWYRQQPGQSLTLIATANQGSEATYESGFVIDKFPISRPNLTFSTLTVSNMSPEDSSIYLCSVEARGGGETQYFGPGTRLLVL.

V and J are TRBV7-9 and TRBJ1-5; maybe TRBD1 (6 bases). The V end was cut by 10 bases, the J end by 5 bases, with 12 bases between. There are 12 residues in the CDR3. Germline CDR1 SEHNR, CDR2 FQNEAQ (reference sequence). The CDR3 reads CATKTGDQPQHF. CDR3 bases: TGTGCCACGAAGACAGGAGATCAGCCCCAGCATTTT.

This rearrangement joins TRBV20-1 to TRBJ1-5; D unclear. V was cut by 1 base and J by 3 bases, with 7 bases left in between. CDR1 DFQATT and CDR2 SNEGSKA come from the germline V gene (reference sequence). CDR3 length equals 13 residues. The chain's CDR3 is CSARGALNQPQHF. The CDR3 nucleotides are TGCAGTGCTAGAGGGGCCCTCAATCAGCCCCAGCATTTT.

The chain couples TRBV20-1 to TRBJ1-6; D is perhaps TRBD1 (5 bases). V was clipped by 6 bases and J by 0 bases, with 12 bases between them. The CDR3 has 15 amino acids. Germline V lookup: CDR1 DFQATT, CDR2 SNEGSKA (reference sequence). CDR3 sequence (DNA): TGCAGTGCCCGGCGGGGGAACTCCTATAATTCACCCCTCCACTTT. As protein: CSARRGNSYNSPLHF.

The chain links TRBV28 to TRBJ2-3; D may be TRBD1 (6 bases). This CDR3 has 15 residues. The V end was cut by 7 bases, the J end by 0 bases, with 14 bases between. Germline V gene data show CDR1 as MDHEN and CDR2 as SYDVKM. The CDR3, as DNA: TGTGCCAGCACCTCCCGGACAGCTAGCACAGATACGCAGTATTTT. It codes for CASTSRTASTDTQYF.

The chain joins TRBV20-1 to TRBJ2-1; no reliable D call. Germline CDR1 and CDR2: DFQATT and SNEGSKA (reference sequence). Trimming took off 5 bases at V and 5 bases at J, with 4 bases between the two ends. The length of the CDR3 is 10 residues. CDR3 nucleotide sequence: TGCAGTGCTGCCCACAATGAGCAGTTCTTC. Its translation: CSAAHNEQFF.

This clonotype showed up just a few times. This sequence joins TRBV7-9 and TRBJ2-4; D is unresolved. This CDR3 comprises 16 residues. Germline values: CDR1 SEHNR, CDR2 FQNEAQ (reference sequence). The V and J ends lost 2 bases and 2 bases respectively, with 13 bases between them. CDR3 DNA sequence: TGTGCCAGCAGCTTATCAGAGGCTACCACCAAAAACATTCAGTACTTC. As protein: CASSLSEATTKNIQYF.

The chain combines TRBV6-1 with TRBJ2-7, with D uncertain. The V gene's germline CDR1 is MNHNS and CDR2 SASEGT. V was shortened by 7 bases and J by 2 bases, with 6 bases between the two germline ends. There are 11 residues in the CDR3. For the CDR3, the DNA is TGTGCCAGCACCCGCGCCTACGAGCAGTACGTC. It codes for CASTRAYEQYV.

V usage is TRBV7-2 and J usage is TRBJ2-2; D perhaps matches TRBD1 (5 bases). Germline V lookup: CDR1 SGHTA, CDR2 FQGNSA. This CDR3 contains 13 residues. Trimming shortened V by 5 bases and J by 5 bases, and 9 bases separated the two germline ends. The CDR3 loop is CASSQGPTGELFF. CDR3 coding DNA: TGTGCCAGCAGCCAGGGCCCAACCGGGGAGCTGTTTTTT.

This clonotype has just a few counts. This rearrangement joins TRBV3-1 to TRBJ1-5; the D is unclear. The ends were cut back, 0 bases at V and 3 bases at J, with 6 bases in the middle. CDR1 is LGHDT and CDR2 is YNNKEL in the germline V gene (reference sequence). CDR3 length equals 14 residues. CDR3 sequence reads: CASSQDSTNQPQHF. The CDR3 DNA is TGTGCCAGCAGCCAAGATTCCACCAATCAGCCCCAGCATTTT.

A few counts support this clonotype. The genes are TRBV30 and TRBJ2-4; D gene ambiguous. CDR3 length equals 12 residues. The germline V gene encodes CDR1 GTSNPN and CDR2 SVGIG (reference sequence). V was cut by 0 bases and J by 8 bases, with 8 bases left in between. The CDR3 coding sequence is TGTGCCTGGAGTGTGGGGTTCGACATTCAGTACTTC. Translated: CAWSVGFDIQYF.

The chain couples TRBV18 to TRBJ1-2; weak D call: TRBD1 (5 bases). The CDR3 loop spans 14 amino acids. V lost 6 bases to trimming and J lost 0 bases, with 11 bases between them. CDR1 and CDR2 (germline): KGHSH, LQKENI. CDR3 residues: CASSRTNSNYGYTF. CDR3 nucleotides: TGTGCCAGCTCCCGGACAAATTCTAACTATGGCTACACCTTC. The whole variable domain, filled in from reference TRBV18 and TRBJ1-2, reads NAGVMQNPRHLVRRRGQEARLRCSPMKGHSHVYWYRQLPEEGLKFMVYLQKENIIDESGMPKERFSAEFPKEGPSILRIQQVVRGDSAAYFCASSRTNSNYGYTFGSGTRLTVV.

This clonotype was observed many times. The chain employs TRBV5-1 and TRBJ2-1, with 9 bases lining up with TRBD2. CDR3 length: 17 residues. The germline V gene has CDR1 SGHRS and CDR2 YFSETQ. V lost 5 bases, J lost 1 base, and 10 bases stayed unmatched. CDR3 sequence: CASRIRVRGGSYNEQFF. Here the CDR3 DNA reads TGCGCCAGCAGGATTCGGGTGCGGGGGGGGTCCTACAATGAGCAGTTCTTC. The variable domain in full, with the rest retrieved from reference TRBV5-1 and TRBJ2-1, is KAGVTQTPRYLIKTRGQQVTLSCSPISGHRSVSWYQQTPGQGLQFLFEYFSETQRNKGNFPGRFSGRQFSNSRSEMNVSTLELGDSALYLCASRIRVRGGSYNEQFFGPGTRLTVL.

The J gene is TRBJ2-5, the V gene TRBV6-2 or TRBV6-3, with 11 bases aligning to TRBD1. Unmatched junction bases numbered 4, after V lost 6 bases and J lost 4 bases. This CDR3 contains 14 residues. In germline, CDR1 is MNHEY, CDR2 SVGEGT. As DNA, the CDR3 is TGTGCCAGCAGCTTCGGACAGGGGGCAGAGACCCAGTACTTC. It specifies CASSFGQGAETQYF.

The chain links TRBV27 to TRBJ1-2; 7 bases line up with TRBD1. Per germline, CDR1 MNHEY and CDR2 SMNVEV (reference sequence). This CDR3 has 13 residues. The ends lost 5 bases at V and 8 bases at J; junction bases unmatched: 8. Here the CDR3 reads CASSGRQGLGYTF. Written as DNA, the CDR3 is TGTGCCAGCAGTGGAAGACAGGGCCTAGGCTACACCTTC.